These 6 T cell receptor beta chains were all obtained from the same sample, sequenced in a study of CD8+ T cells in alopecia areata. The sequencing template was cDNA reverse transcribed from extracted RNA. Generated by immunoSEQ multiplex PCR, the TCRdb table keeps only in-frame clones and is missing some. The sample holds more than 95,000 clones, about 40% seen once. Sequencing was carried out using CD4+ T cells sorted from blood. Source of these receptors: a human donor with alopecia areata.

This clone was found a few times. The chain links TRBV7-9 to TRBJ1-2; D is perhaps TRBD1 (5 bases). CDR3 length: 12 amino acids. V lost 3 bases and J lost 6, with 8 bases in between. Germline assignment: CDR1 SEHNR and CDR2 FQNEAQ (reference sequence). In nucleotides, the CDR3 is TGTGCCAGCAGCTTGGGGGTGGATGGCTACACCTTC. It translates to CASSLGVDGYTF.

This clone has a handful of counts. The chain employs TRBV28 and TRBJ1-6; D is ambiguous. The CDR3 spans 17 residues. CDR1 and CDR2 from the germline V gene are MDHEN and SYDVKM. V was trimmed by 5 bases and J by 4 bases, leaving 18 bases between them. The CDR3 loop is CASSPGLATLYNSPLHF. The CDR3 bases are TGTGCCAGCAGTCCGGGTCTAGCAACTCTTTATAATTCACCCCTCCACTTT.

This clone occurred a few times. Within the sample, other DNA sequences also encode this same CDR3. The CDR3 bases are TGCAGCGTTGAAGTAGGGATTGGCGGAGAGACCCAGTACTTC. As protein: CSVEVGIGGETQYF. The V and J genes are TRBV29-1 and TRBJ2-5; D gene ambiguous. Per the germline V gene, CDR1 is SQVTM and CDR2 is ANQGSEA. V was pared by 1 base and J by 4 bases, with 13 bases between. The CDR3 has 14 amino acids.

This rearrangement joins TRBV27 to TRBJ1-2; D remains unclear. The germline gives CDR1 MNHEY, CDR2 SMNVEV (reference sequence). The CDR3 sequence is 13 residues long. V lost 0 bases to trimming and J lost 5 bases, with 7 bases between them. The CDR3 sequence is CASSLSRGYGYTF. CDR3 in DNA: TGTGCCAGCAGTTTATCGAGAGGATATGGCTACACCTTC.

This clone was seen more than once but under ten times. The chain carries TRBV6-5 and TRBJ2-7; possibly TRBD1 for D (6 bases). Trimming stripped 4 bases from V and 5 bases from J, with 21 bases between. Germline V gene sequence: CDR1 MNHEY, CDR2 SVGAGI. The CDR3 has 16 residues. Here the CDR3 DNA reads TGTGCCAGCAGTTCTGGTTTGGGGGCAGGGTCCCACGAGCAGTACTTC. Translated, it gives CASSSGLGAGSHEQYF.

The chain employs TRBV11-2 and TRBJ2-1; D is unclear. With 2 bases removed from V and 7 bases from J, the gap between germline ends came to 9 bases. This CDR3 is built from 13 residues. Germline assignment: CDR1 SGHAT and CDR2 FQNNGV. The CDR3 reads CASSLPSLNEQFF. The CDR3 DNA sequence: TGTGCCAGCAGCTTACCAAGTTTGAATGAGCAGTTCTTC.